The next 17 T cell receptor beta chains were all read from a single sample in a study of early T cells in non-severe SARS-CoV-2 infection. Each CDR3 protein gets one entry after TCRdb re-called the 5' RACE reads with MiXCR. The sample contains roughly 120,000 distinct CDR3 sequences, roughly an eighth of which appear only once. Source: whole blood, taken at baseline. Receptor source: an adult who was a healthcare worker with PCR-confirmed SARS-CoV-2 infection or an uninfected control (not recorded which).

V usage is TRBV6-1 and J usage is TRBJ1-3, with D possibly being TRBD1 (6 bases). Germline-derived CDR1 and CDR2 are MNHNS and SASEGT. There are 15 residues in the CDR3. V was trimmed by 6 bases and J by 0 bases, leaving 12 bases between them. DNA of the CDR3: TGTGCCAGCAGACGACAGGAGGGCTCTGGAAACACCATATATTTT. The encoded protein is CASRRQEGSGNTIYF.

This chain links TRBV24-1 with TRBJ2-1; the match to TRBD2 covers 9 bases. This CDR3 region has 15 residues. From germline, CDR1 is KGHDR and CDR2 SFDVKD. The V gene end was trimmed by 2 bases and the J gene end by 5 bases; junction bases not matched to a gene: 3. The CDR3 is CATSDSASGDNEQFF. In DNA form, the CDR3 reads TGTGCCACCAGTGATTCGGCTAGCGGGGACAATGAGCAGTTCTTC.

This clonotype has just a few counts. This chain links TRBV30 with TRBJ2-5, with D possibly matching TRBD2 (5 bases). Trimming shortened V by 0 bases and J by 4 bases, and 9 bases separated the two germline ends. Germline V gene sequence: CDR1 GTSNPN, CDR2 SVGIG (reference sequence). This CDR3 comprises 13 residues. The CDR3 DNA follows: TGTGCCTGGAGTGTAAGGCTAGCAGAGACCCAGTACTTC. It translates to CAWSVRLAETQYF.

This clonotype was counted a few times. This chain joins TRBV20-1 and TRBJ1-1; the D is unclear. V was cut by 3 bases and J by 1 base, with 3 bases left in between. Germline V lookup: CDR1 DFQATT, CDR2 SNEGSKA (reference sequence). The CDR3 runs 11 residues. This CDR3 reads CSASGNTEAFF. The CDR3 DNA sequence: TGCAGTGCTAGTGGGAACACTGAAGCTTTCTTT.

This clonotype showed up many times. The chain is built from TRBV3-1 and TRBJ1-3; perhaps TRBD1 as D (6 bases). There are 17 residues in the CDR3. V was trimmed by 1 base and J by 2 bases, leaving 15 bases between them. In germline, CDR1 is LGHDT, CDR2 YNNKEL (reference sequence). In DNA form, the CDR3 reads TGTGCCAGCAGCCAAGGAACCCTGGGGGCGACTGGAAACACCATATATTTT. Translation: CASSQGTLGATGNTIYF. Full variable domain (rest looked up from reference TRBV3-1 and TRBJ1-3): DTAVSQTPKYLVTQMGNDKSIKCEQNLGHDTMYWYKQDSKKFLKIMFSYNNKELIINETVPNRFSPKSPDKAHLNLHINSLELGDSAVYFCASSQGTLGATGNTIYFGEGSWLTVV.

The rearrangement links TRBV4-1 to TRBJ2-3; 8 positions match TRBD2. Germline V gene lookup returns CDR1 MGHRA and CDR2 YSYEKL. This CDR3 spans 15 amino acids. Trimming cost V 0 bases and J 1 base; bases outside gene matches: 0. The CDR3: CASSQEAGGTDTQYF. CDR3 bases: TGCGCCAGCAGCCAAGAAGCGGGGGGCACAGATACGCAGTATTTT.

This clonotype was counted ten times or more. CDR3 loop: CASSAGLASDTQYF. DNA of the CDR3: TGTGCCAGCAGCGCGGGACTAGCCTCTGATACGCAGTATTTT. The chain employs TRBV2 and TRBJ2-3; TRBD2 agrees at 9 bases. Trimming removed 6 bases from V and 6 bases from J; junction bases left unmatched: 7. The CDR3 loop spans 14 amino acids. CDR1 is SNHLY and CDR2 is FYNNEI in the germline V gene.

A remark on this clonotype: One end of the junction does not line up with germline, which may come from a read error. V usage is TRBV12-3 or TRBV12-4 and J usage is TRBJ2-2; maybe TRBD2 (5 bases). This CDR3 is built from 14 residues. CDR3 amino acids: CASSFPANTGEPFF. In DNA, the CDR3 is TGTGCCAGCAGTTTTCCAGCTAACACCGGGGAGCCGTTTTTT.

This sequence joins TRBV5-1 and TRBJ2-3, with no clear D. Per germline, CDR1 SGHRS and CDR2 YFSETQ. The V gene lost 0 bases and the J gene lost 4 bases, with 9 bases spanning the gap. This CDR3 spans 14 amino acids. This CDR3 reads CASSLAFGPDTQYF. CDR3 DNA: TGCGCCAGCAGCTTGGCCTTTGGACCAGATACGCAGTATTTT.

This clonotype showed up just a few times. This chain uses TRBV29-1 with TRBJ2-1; 7 bases agree with TRBD2. Trimming removed 7 bases from V and 5 bases from J; junction bases left unmatched: 14. Germline assignment: CDR1 SQVTM and CDR2 ANQGSEA. This CDR3 has 15 amino acids. The DNA for the CDR3 is TGCAGCGCCAAGAGGGCGGGAGTAGGTAACAATGAGCAGTTCTTC. It translates to CSAKRAGVGNNEQFF.

This clonotype was detected ten times or more. The rearrangement joins TRBV13 to TRBJ2-7; D ambiguous. The CDR3 length is 13 residues. Trimming took off 5 bases at V and 2 bases at J, with 10 bases between the two ends. Germline V gene sequence: CDR1 PRHDT, CDR2 FYEKMQ (reference sequence). The CDR3 nucleotides are TGTGCCAGCAGCCAACACCCCACCTACGAGCAGTACTTC. Protein sequence: CASSQHPTYEQYF.

This clonotype was seen a handful of times. The chain carries TRBV7-3 and TRBJ1-1; no firm D call. This CDR3 has 15 amino acids. Deletions cut 1 base from V and 2 bases from J, with 11 bases between. From germline, CDR1 is SGHTA and CDR2 FQGTGA. CDR3 sequence (DNA): TGTGCCAGCAGCTTAATGTCGACCGCTAACACTGAAGCTTTCTTT. Translation: CASSLMSTANTEAFF.

This clonotype was found many times. V and J are TRBV20-1 and TRBJ1-2; maybe TRBD1 (6 bases). Germline V CDR1 and CDR2: DFQATT, SNEGSKA (reference sequence). There are 12 residues in the CDR3. Trimming pared 2 bases from V and 3 bases from J, leaving 7 bases between. The CDR3 DNA is TGCAGTGCTAGAAACAGGGACTATGGCTACACCTTC. Its translation: CSARNRDYGYTF.

The CDR3 sequence is CASSQDGTRTANEQFF. The CDR3 nucleotides are TGCGCCAGCAGCCAAGATGGGACTAGGACCGCGAATGAGCAGTTCTTC. The chain is built from TRBV4-1 and TRBJ2-1; 8 bases are shared with TRBD2. This CDR3 is 16 amino acids long. Germline V gene lookup returns CDR1 MGHRA and CDR2 YSYEKL. The V gene end was trimmed by 0 bases and the J gene end by 7 bases; junction bases not matched to a gene: 8.

V usage is TRBV6-5 and J usage is TRBJ2-7; D might be TRBD1 or TRBD2, each matching 5 bases. Germline assignment: CDR1 MNHEY and CDR2 SVGAGI. V lost 5 bases and J 0 bases, leaving 11 bases between the germline ends. There are 14 residues in the CDR3. CDR3 sequence: CASSPGRTSYEQYF. The CDR3 bases are TGTGCCAGCAGTCCGGGACGGACCTCCTACGAGCAGTACTTC.

This clonotype has ten or more counts. This chain uses TRBV5-6 with TRBJ2-5; D possibly corresponds to TRBD2 (6 bases). V lost 3 bases and J lost 5, with 14 bases in between. Germline V CDR1 and CDR2: SGHDT, YYEEEE. The CDR3 has 14 residues. In nucleotides, the CDR3 is TGTGCCAGCAGCTCGACGGAGGGCGAGGAGACCCAGTACTTC. It yields the protein CASSSTEGEETQYF.

The sample holds many counts of this clonotype. The chain recombines TRBV28 with TRBJ2-3; 8 positions match TRBD1. The length of the CDR3 is 14 residues. The junction had 5 bases not matched to a gene; V was cut back by 4 bases and J by 5 bases. Germline CDR1 and CDR2: MDHEN and SYDVKM. The CDR3 loop reads CASSSGQGIDTQYF. As DNA, the CDR3 is TGTGCCAGCAGTTCTGGACAGGGAATAGATACGCAGTATTTT.